Below, 26 T cell receptor beta chains from the same sample are listed, as sequenced in a study of cytomegalovirus exposure and HLA in healthy donors. With 60 Vbeta and 13 Jbeta primers, the PCR was carried out. TCRdb keeps only in-frame clones here, not all; method: immunoSEQ multiplex PCR. The table includes 75,000 to 100,000 clones, approximately 76% detected once. The sample was PBMCs. These receptors all stem from a woman aged 55-75 years in good health and CMV-seropositive.

J is TRBJ2-1 and V is TRBV10-2, with 11 bases matching TRBD2. Germline V lookup: CDR1 WSHSY, CDR2 SAAADI. J gave up 7 bases and V 7 bases, and 6 bases lay outside the gene matches. The CDR3 totals 14 residues. This CDR3 reads CASTPSGRTNEQFF. The DNA of the CDR3 is TGCGCCAGCACTCCTAGCGGGAGGACTAATGAGCAGTTCTTC.

This chain uses TRBV19 with TRBJ2-7, with 9 bases lining up with TRBD2. The length of the CDR3 is 14 residues. Germline CDR1 reads LNHDA; CDR2 reads SQIVND (reference sequence). V gave up 4 bases and J gave up 0 bases; unmatched junction bases: 1. The CDR3 nucleotides read TGTGCCAGTAGTAGCGGGAGGGGCTCCTACGAGCAGTACTTC. It specifies CASSSGRGSYEQYF.

This clone has only a few counts. The chain employs TRBV6-1 and TRBJ2-7; D perhaps matches TRBD1 (5 bases). The CDR3 totals 15 residues. V was trimmed by 1 base and J by 3 bases, leaving 13 bases between them. Germline assignment: CDR1 MNHNS and CDR2 SASEGT. CDR3 in DNA: TGTGCCAGCAGTGAAGGGGGCAGCTTGTACTACGAGCAGTACTTC. Translation: CASSEGGSLYYEQYF.

Regarding this clone: One junction end disagrees with the germline gene, perhaps due to a read error. The V gene is TRBV7-9, the J gene TRBJ1-5; no clear D. CDR1 and CDR2 from the germline V gene are SEHNR and FQNEAQ (reference sequence). This CDR3 comprises 12 residues. CDR3 residues: CSSSLSDSAQHF. DNA for the CDR3: TGTTCCAGCAGCTTAAGTGACTCAGCCCAGCATTTT.

The chain uses TRBV5-1 and TRBJ1-1, with D perhaps matching TRBD1 (6 bases). The V end was cut by 4 bases, the J end by 0 bases, with 13 bases between. The CDR3 extends over 15 amino acids. The germline V gene encodes CDR1 SGHRS and CDR2 YFSETQ. This CDR3 is CASSRGQYMNTEAFF. CDR3 sequence (DNA): TGCGCCAGCAGCAGAGGACAGTACATGAACACTGAAGCTTTCTTT.

The chain employs TRBV11-3 and TRBJ1-1; no clear D. Trimming shortened V by 0 bases and J by 3 bases, and 5 bases separated the two germline ends. This CDR3 comprises 13 residues. Germline lookup yields CDR1 SGHNT and CDR2 YENEEA. Here the CDR3 DNA reads TGTGCCAGCAGCTTAGAACAGTACACTGAAGCTTTCTTT. Encoded protein: CASSLEQYTEAFF.

V is TRBV29-1 and J is TRBJ1-1, with D unclear. This CDR3 spans 9 amino acids. V was shortened by 3 bases and J by 8 bases, with 4 bases between the two germline ends. CDR1 SQVTM and CDR2 ANQGSEA come from the germline V gene. The CDR3 spells CSVEREAFF. CDR3 nucleotides: TGCAGCGTTGAGAGAGAAGCTTTCTTT.

The chain recombines TRBV9 with TRBJ1-1; perhaps TRBD1 as D (5 bases). The CDR3 has 15 amino acids. Germline V lookup: CDR1 SGDLS, CDR2 YYNGEE. The V end was cut by 4 bases, the J end by 3 bases, with 16 bases between. The CDR3 is CASSLGGVMYTEAFF. CDR3 bases: TGTGCCAGCAGCTTGGGGGGGGTAATGTACACTGAAGCTTTCTTT.

This clone showed up just once. The chain links TRBV18 to TRBJ1-6, with D possibly being TRBD1 (5 bases). V gave up 4 bases and J gave up 5 bases, with 9 bases separating them. This CDR3 has 14 residues. Germline V gene data show CDR1 as KGHSH and CDR2 as LQKENI. CDR3 sequence reads: CASSQTDNNSPLHF. DNA for the CDR3: TGTGCCAGCTCACAGACAGACAATAATTCACCCCTCCACTTT.

This clone was picked up many times. This chain joins TRBV5-6 and TRBJ2-1; D unresolved. This CDR3 comprises 16 residues. From germline, CDR1 is SGHDT and CDR2 YYEEEE. The V and J ends lost 0 bases and 0 bases respectively, with 10 bases between them. The CDR3 nucleotides are TGTGCCAGCAGCTTGGCTCTGCGGTCCTCCTACAATGAGCAGTTCTTC. Encoded protein: CASSLALRSSYNEQFF.

The V and J genes are TRBV28 and TRBJ1-4; D not certain. Trimming shortened V by 5 bases and J by 8 bases, and 12 bases separated the two germline ends. From germline, CDR1 is MDHEN and CDR2 SYDVKM. The CDR3 extends over 13 amino acids. The CDR3: CASSRRVREKLFF. The CDR3 DNA reads as TGTGCCAGCAGTCGTCGAGTTCGGGAAAAACTGTTTTTT.

The chain recombines TRBV10-1 with TRBJ1-5; 7 bases line up with TRBD1. Germline CDR1 reads WNHNN; CDR2 reads SYGVQD (reference sequence). J lost 4 bases, V lost 4 bases, and 4 bases had no gene match. The CDR3 is 14 amino acids. The CDR3 nucleotides are TGCGCCAGCAGTGCCGGGACAGCTAATCAGCCCCAGCATTTT. Amino acid sequence: CASSAGTANQPQHF.

The chain joins TRBV28 to TRBJ2-1, with 7 nucleotides matching TRBD2. From germline, CDR1 is MDHEN and CDR2 SYDVKM. Unmatched junction bases numbered 6, after V lost 4 bases and J lost 6 bases. The length of the CDR3 is 14 residues. CDR3: CASSSPGGVNEQFF. The DNA of the CDR3 is TGTGCCAGCAGTTCCCCGGGGGGAGTCAATGAGCAGTTCTTC.

The chain uses TRBV5-1 and TRBJ2-3; 8 bases are shared with TRBD2. Trimming cost V 5 bases and J 3 bases; bases outside gene matches: 17. The CDR3 is 18 amino acids. The germline V gene encodes CDR1 SGHRS and CDR2 YFSETQ. As DNA, the CDR3 is TGCGCCAGCAGTACTGACCCACCCGGAGCGGGAGTAACAGATACGCAGTATTTT. Amino acids: CASSTDPPGAGVTDTQYF.

This clone turned up a few times. This chain connects TRBV18 to TRBJ1-3; D ambiguous. The germline V gene has CDR1 KGHSH and CDR2 LQKENI. The CDR3 has 15 residues. V lost 0 bases and J lost 0, with 6 bases in between. The CDR3: CASSPPAVSGNTIYF. CDR3 sequence (DNA): TGTGCCAGCTCACCACCCGCGGTCTCTGGAAACACCATATATTTT. Using reference TRBV18 and TRBJ1-3 for the parts outside the CDR3, the full variable domain is NAGVMQNPRHLVRRRGQEARLRCSPMKGHSHVYWYRQLPEEGLKFMVYLQKENIIDESGMPKERFSAEFPKEGPSILRIQQVVRGDSAAYFCASSPPAVSGNTIYFGEGSWLTVV.

The chain joins TRBV28 to TRBJ2-7; the match to TRBD2 covers 8 bases. J lost 4 bases, V lost 6 bases, and 8 bases had no gene match. The CDR3 extends over 14 amino acids. Germline CDR1 and CDR2: MDHEN and SYDVKM. The CDR3 nucleotides are TGTGCCAGCAGGCCTCCGGGACTAGGTTACGAGCAGTACTTC. It yields the protein CASRPPGLGYEQYF.

The rearrangement links TRBV6-5 to TRBJ2-5; 7 nucleotides line up with TRBD1. The CDR3 spans 14 residues. V gave up 4 bases and J gave up 3 bases; unmatched junction bases: 5. Germline V gene sequence: CDR1 MNHEY, CDR2 SVGAGI. The CDR3 is CASSSTGSEETQYF. In DNA form, the CDR3 reads TGTGCCAGCAGTTCGACAGGGTCAGAAGAGACCCAGTACTTC.

The chain couples TRBV2 to TRBJ1-2; 8 bases line up with TRBD1. The CDR3 has 13 residues. Trimming removed 6 bases from V and 4 bases from J; junction bases left unmatched: 4. Germline CDR1 reads SNHLY; CDR2 reads FYNNEI. In DNA, the CDR3 is TGTGCCAGCAGGGGGACAGGTATCTATGGCTACACCTTC. Its protein product is CASRGTGIYGYTF. The full variable domain, its missing parts supplied by reference TRBV2 and TRBJ1-2, is EPEVTQTPSHQVTQMGQEVILRCVPISNHLYFYWYRQILGQKVEFLVSFYNNEISEKSEIFDDQFSVERPDGSNFTLKIRSTKLEDSAMYFCASRGTGIYGYTFGSGTRLTVV.

The chain links TRBV27 to TRBJ2-1, with 9 nucleotides matching TRBD2. From germline, CDR1 is MNHEY and CDR2 SMNVEV (reference sequence). V lost 5 bases and J lost 4; bases outside the gene matches: 6. The CDR3 sequence is 15 residues long. The CDR3 DNA follows: TGTGCCAGCAGTCTGTCTGCGGGAGGGTACAATGAGCAGTTCTTC. It yields the protein CASSLSAGGYNEQFF.

This chain joins TRBV6-1 and TRBJ2-7; D may be TRBD1 (6 bases). Trimming stripped 5 bases from V and 6 bases from J, with 14 bases between. Looked up from germline, CDR1 is MNHNS and CDR2 is SASEGT. CDR3 length: 13 residues. The CDR3 nucleotides read TGTGCCAGCAGTACCCGGGACACTTCCGAGCAGTACTTC. Translation: CASSTRDTSEQYF.

The CDR3 nucleotides read TGTGCCACCAGCAGAGAGGGGGCCGGTCTCTACGAGCAGTACTTC. It yields the protein CATSREGAGLYEQYF. The chain links TRBV15 to TRBJ2-7; possible D gene TRBD1, 6 bases. V was shortened by 0 bases and J by 3 bases, with 12 bases between the two germline ends. CDR3 length: 15 amino acids. From germline, CDR1 is LNHNV and CDR2 YYDKDF (reference sequence).

The rearrangement joins TRBV9 to TRBJ1-1; tentative D call: TRBD1 (5 bases). Deletions cut 0 bases from V and 0 bases from J, with 15 bases between. The germline gives CDR1 SGDLS, CDR2 YYNGEE. The CDR3 consists of 17 residues. The CDR3: CASSVERMLDMNTEAFF. In DNA, the CDR3 is TGTGCCAGCAGCGTAGAACGCATGCTGGACATGAACACTGAAGCTTTCTTT. Supplemented by reference TRBV9 and TRBJ1-1, the full variable domain reads DSGVTQTPKHLITATGQRVTLRCSPRSGDLSVYWYQQSLDQGLQFLIQYYNGEERAKGNILERFSAQQFPDLHSELNLSSLELGDSALYFCASSVERMLDMNTEAFFGQGTRLTVV.

The chain recombines TRBV30 with TRBJ1-2; maybe TRBD1 (5 bases). This CDR3 comprises 14 residues. V was clipped by 5 bases and J by 4 bases, with 17 bases between them. Germline-derived CDR1 and CDR2 are GTSNPN and SVGIG (reference sequence). The CDR3 DNA reads as TGTGCCTGGGTGGCGGGGACTCTCGGCTATGGCTACACCTTC. Amino acids: CAWVAGTLGYGYTF.

The chain has TRBV15 and TRBJ2-6, with unresolved D. V was shortened by 4 bases and J by 0 bases, with 7 bases between the two germline ends. Germline V lookup: CDR1 LNHNV, CDR2 YYDKDF (reference sequence). The CDR3 totals 15 residues. The CDR3 DNA reads as TGTGCCACCAGCACCGGTTACTCTGGGGCCAACGTCCTGACTTTC. This codes for CATSTGYSGANVLTF. Full variable domain (remainder filled in from reference TRBV15 and TRBJ2-6): DAMVIQNPRYQVTQFGKPVTLSCSQTLNHNVMYWYQQKSSQAPKLLFHYYDKDFNNEADTPDNFQSRRPNTSFCFLDIRSPGLGDTAMYLCATSTGYSGANVLTFGAGSRLTVL.

The rearrangement uses TRBV6-5 and TRBJ1-2; D unclear. Germline V gene lookup returns CDR1 MNHEY and CDR2 SVGAGI. The CDR3 totals 13 residues. V lost 5 bases to trimming and J lost 4 bases, with 11 bases between them. CDR3 DNA: TGTGCCAGCAGTAACAGCCTACTCTATGGCTACACCTTC. It codes for CASSNSLLYGYTF.

This clone is labeled as medium-sized. The V call is TRBV19, the J call TRBJ1-1; D is perhaps TRBD1 (5 bases). Trimming took off 6 bases at V and 3 bases at J, with 11 bases between the two ends. The germline V gene encodes CDR1 LNHDA and CDR2 SQIVND (reference sequence). This CDR3 has 13 residues. Here the CDR3 DNA reads TGTGCCAGTAGATCGGACATTTACACTGAAGCTTTCTTT. This translates into CASRSDIYTEAFF. Variable domain in full (rest from reference TRBV19 and TRBJ1-1): DGGITQSPKYLFRKEGQNVTLSCEQNLNHDAMYWYRQDPGQGLRLIYYSQIVNDFQKGDIAEGYSVSREKKESFPLTVTSAQKNPTAFYLCASRSDIYTEAFFGQGTRLTVV.